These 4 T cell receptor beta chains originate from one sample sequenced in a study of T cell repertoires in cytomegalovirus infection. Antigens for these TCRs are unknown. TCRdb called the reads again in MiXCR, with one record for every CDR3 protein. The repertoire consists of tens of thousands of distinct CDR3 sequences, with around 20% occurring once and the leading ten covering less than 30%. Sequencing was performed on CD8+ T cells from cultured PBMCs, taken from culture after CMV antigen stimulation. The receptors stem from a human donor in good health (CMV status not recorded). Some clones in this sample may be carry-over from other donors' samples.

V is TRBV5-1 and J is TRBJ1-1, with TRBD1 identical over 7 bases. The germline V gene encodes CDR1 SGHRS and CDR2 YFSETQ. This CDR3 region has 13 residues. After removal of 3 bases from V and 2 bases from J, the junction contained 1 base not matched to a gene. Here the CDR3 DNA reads TGCGCCAGCAGCTGGGACAGAAACACTGAAGCTTTCTTT. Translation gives CASSWDRNTEAFF.

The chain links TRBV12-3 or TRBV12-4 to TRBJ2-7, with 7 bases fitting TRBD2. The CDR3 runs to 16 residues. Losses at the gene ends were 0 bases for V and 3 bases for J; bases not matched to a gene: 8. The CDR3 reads CASSLAPGLKNYEQYF. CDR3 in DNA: TGTGCCAGCAGTTTAGCCCCGGGACTAAAGAACTACGAGCAGTACTTC.

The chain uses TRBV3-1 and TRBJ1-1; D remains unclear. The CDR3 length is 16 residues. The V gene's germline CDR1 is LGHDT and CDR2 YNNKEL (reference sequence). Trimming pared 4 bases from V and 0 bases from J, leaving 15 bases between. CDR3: CASSPTRTTLNTEAFF. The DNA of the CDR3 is TGTGCCAGCAGCCCCACCAGAACTACCCTGAACACTGAAGCTTTCTTT.

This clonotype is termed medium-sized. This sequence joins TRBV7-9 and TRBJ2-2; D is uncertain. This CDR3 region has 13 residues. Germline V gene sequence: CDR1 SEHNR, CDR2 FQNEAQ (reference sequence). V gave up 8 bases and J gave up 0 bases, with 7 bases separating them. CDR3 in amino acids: CASGAPNTGELFF. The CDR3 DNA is TGTGCCAGCGGTGCTCCGAACACCGGGGAGCTGTTTTTT.